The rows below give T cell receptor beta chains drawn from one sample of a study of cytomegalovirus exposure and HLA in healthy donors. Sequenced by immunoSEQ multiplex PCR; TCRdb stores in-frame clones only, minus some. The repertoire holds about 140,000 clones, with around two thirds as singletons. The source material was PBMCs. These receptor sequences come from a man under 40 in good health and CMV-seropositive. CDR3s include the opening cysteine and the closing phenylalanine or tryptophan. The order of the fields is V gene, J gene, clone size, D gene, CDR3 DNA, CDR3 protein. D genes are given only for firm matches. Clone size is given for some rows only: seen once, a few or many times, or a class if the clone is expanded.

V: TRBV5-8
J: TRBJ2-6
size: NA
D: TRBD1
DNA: TGTGCCAGCAGCGAAATCGGACAGGGGGCGTCTGGGGCCAACGTCCTGACTTTC
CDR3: CASSEIGQGASGANVLTF

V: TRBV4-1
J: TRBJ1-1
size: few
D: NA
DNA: TGCGCCAGCAGCCAAGAGGGGCAGAACACTGAAGCTTTCTTT
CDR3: CASSQEGQNTEAFF

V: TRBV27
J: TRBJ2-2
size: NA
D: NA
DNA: TGTGCCAGGACCCGGACTGGAAACACCGGGGAGCTGTTTTTT
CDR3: CARTRTGNTGELFF

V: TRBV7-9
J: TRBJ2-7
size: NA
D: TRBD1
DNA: TGTGCCAGCAGCTCAACAGGGGGGCTCTCCTACGAGCAGTACTTC
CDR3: CASSSTGGLSYEQYF

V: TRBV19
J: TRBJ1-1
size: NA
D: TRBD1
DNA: TGTGCCAGGAGACAGGGTCCTGAAGCTTTCTTT
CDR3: CARRQGPEAFF

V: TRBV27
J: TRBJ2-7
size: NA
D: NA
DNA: TGTGCCAGCAGTTCATCGGAGGGTGGGGCCTACGAGCAGTACTTC
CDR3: CASSSSEGGAYEQYF

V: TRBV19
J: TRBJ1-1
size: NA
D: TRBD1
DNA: TGTGCCAGTAGAACAGGGGGCGGTGACACTGAAGCTTTCTTT
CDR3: CASRTGGGDTEAFF

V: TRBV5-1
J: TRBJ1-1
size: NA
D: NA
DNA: TGCGCCAGCAGCTCGGATCGGGTAGCTTTCTTT
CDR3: CASSSDRVAFF

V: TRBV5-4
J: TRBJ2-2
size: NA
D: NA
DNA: TGTGCCAGCAGCTTGTCGTCCAACACCGGGGAGCTGTTTTTT
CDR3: CASSLSSNTGELFF

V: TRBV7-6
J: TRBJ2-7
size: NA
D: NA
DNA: TGTGCCAGCAGCTTAGAGGAGGGGGCGCAGTTCGAGCAGTACTTC
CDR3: CASSLEEGAQFEQYF

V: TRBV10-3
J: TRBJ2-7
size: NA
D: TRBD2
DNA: TGTGCCATCAGTGATCGTAGCGGGAGTGCCGAGCAGTACTTC
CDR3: CAISDRSGSAEQYF

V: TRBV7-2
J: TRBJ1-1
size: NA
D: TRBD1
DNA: TGTGCCAGCAGCCTTCAATACGGTGGGACAGCTGAAGCTTTCTTT
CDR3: CASSLQYGGTAEAFF

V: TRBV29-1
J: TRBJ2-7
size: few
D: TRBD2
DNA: TGCAGCGTTAACGAGCGGGGCTACGAGCAGTACTTC
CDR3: CSVNERGYEQYF

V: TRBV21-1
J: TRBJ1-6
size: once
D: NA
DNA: TGTGCCAGCGCAAGGAGGGGAATGAGGTACTTT
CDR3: CASARRGMRYF

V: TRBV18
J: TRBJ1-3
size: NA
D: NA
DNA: TGTGCCAGCTCACCACCCTCGGACAGCTCTGGAAACACCATATATTTT
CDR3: CASSPPSDSSGNTIYF

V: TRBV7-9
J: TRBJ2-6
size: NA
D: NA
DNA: TGTGCCAGCAGCTTAGCGGCGGGGTCAGCCACCTCTGGGGCCAACGTCCTGACTTTC
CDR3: CASSLAAGSATSGANVLTF

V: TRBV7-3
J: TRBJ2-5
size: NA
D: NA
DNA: TGTGCCAGCAGCTCAGTACAGGGTCACGGGACCCAGTACTTC
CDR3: CASSSVQGHGTQYF

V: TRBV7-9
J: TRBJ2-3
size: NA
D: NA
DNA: TGTGCCAGCAGCTTTGGGCTGGGAGATACGCAGTATTTT
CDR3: CASSFGLGDTQYF

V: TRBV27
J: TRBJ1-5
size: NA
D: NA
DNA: TGTGCCAGCAGCCTGATCGGCGGATCTAGCAATCAGCCCCAGCATTTT
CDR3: CASSLIGGSSNQPQHF

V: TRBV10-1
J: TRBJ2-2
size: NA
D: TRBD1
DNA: TGCGCCAGCAGTGCTAGTGGGACAGGGAGCTTGGCCGGGGAGCTGTTTTTT
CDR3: CASSASGTGSLAGELFF

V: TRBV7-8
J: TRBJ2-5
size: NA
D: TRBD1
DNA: TGTGCCAGCAGCCGGACAGGGGACCTCGCGTACTTC
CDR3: CASSRTGDLAYF

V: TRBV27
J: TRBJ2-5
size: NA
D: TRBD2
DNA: TGTGCCAGCAGCGTCGGGACTAGCGGGAGTAGGGGGGGAGAGACCCAGTACTTC
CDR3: CASSVGTSGSRGGETQYF

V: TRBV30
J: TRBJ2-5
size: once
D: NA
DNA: TGTGCCTGGAGTCCGTACCAAGAGACCCAGTACTTC
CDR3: CAWSPYQETQYF

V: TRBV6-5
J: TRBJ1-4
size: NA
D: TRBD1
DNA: TGTGCCAGCAGCCCCAGGACAGGAAGCAATGAAAAACTGTTTTTT
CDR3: CASSPRTGSNEKLFF